This is a list of T cell receptor beta chains from one sample in a study of T cells after yellow fever vaccination. MiXCR was run by TCRdb on the 5' RACE reads, yielding one entry per CDR3 protein. The repertoire has 250,000 or so distinct CDR3 sequences, approximately 3.5% of them found once; the top ten carry around 20%. The input for sequencing was PBMCs, taken 15 days after the yellow fever booster vaccination. Receptor source: a young man who received the YFV17D yellow fever vaccine. The CDR3 runs from the conserved cysteine through the conserved F or W. D genes are given only for firm matches. Size is stated for part of the rows, as once, few or many counts, or as a class when the clone is expanded.

J,size,V,D,CDR3,DNA
TRBJ2-3,many,TRBV5-5,.,CASSLGGHFTDTQYF,TGTGCCAGCAGCTTGGGGGGACACTTCACAGATACGCAGTATTTT
TRBJ1-2,.,TRBV19,.,CASRYSPEWGYTF,TGTGCCAGTAGGTACAGCCCCGAGTGGGGCTACACCTTC
TRBJ1-1,many,TRBV28,TRBD1,CASQGAVKAFF,TGTGCCTCCCAGGGGGCAGTTAAAGCTTTCTTT
TRBJ2-4,many,TRBV10-1,.,CASSDRQASNIQYF,TGCGCCAGCAGCGATAGACAGGCTTCTAACATTCAGTACTTC
TRBJ1-5,many,TRBV12-3/TRBV12-4,.,CASKTGRHSNQPQHF,TGTGCCAGCAAGACGGGACGGCATAGCAATCAGCCCCAGCATTTT
TRBJ2-1,many,TRBV5-1,TRBD2,CASSSGLAGGILHEQFF,TGCGCCAGCAGCTCGGGACTAGCGGGGGGTATTCTACATGAGCAGTTCTTC
TRBJ2-2,.,TRBV6-4,.,CARSDQPGHTGELFF,TGTGCCAGGAGTGACCAGCCAGGCCACACCGGGGAGCTGTTTTTT
TRBJ2-1,many,TRBV20-1,TRBD1,CSASRQGPINEQFF,TGCAGTGCTAGTAGACAGGGCCCTATCAATGAGCAGTTCTTC
TRBJ2-1,many,TRBV5-6,.,CASSQLSSYNEQFF,TGTGCCAGCAGCCAGTTGAGCTCCTACAATGAGCAGTTCTTC
TRBJ2-1,many,TRBV12-5,.,CASGLSSYEQFF,TGTGCTAGTGGTTTGAGCAGTTATGAGCAGTTCTTC
TRBJ2-5,few,TRBV6-2/TRBV6-3,TRBD2,CASRTGTSEETQYF,TGTGCCAGCAGAACCGGGACTAGTGAAGAGACCCAGTACTTC
TRBJ2-3,many,TRBV5-1,.,CASSSPGYGTDTQYF,TGCGCCAGCAGCTCCCCGGGCTATGGCACAGATACGCAGTATTTT
TRBJ2-1,many,TRBV9,.,CASSVGGYRYNEQFF,TGTGCCAGCAGCGTAGGGGGCTATAGGTACAATGAGCAGTTCTTC
TRBJ2-3,many,TRBV7-8,.,CASSFWGDTQYF,TGTGCCAGCAGCTTCTGGGGAGATACGCAGTATTTT
TRBJ2-4,many,TRBV4-1,.,CASSQENRPTGPIAKNIQYF,TGCGCCAGCAGCCAAGAGAACCGTCCCACAGGGCCAATAGCCAAAAACATTCAGTACTTC
TRBJ2-2,many,TRBV5-1,.,CASSFPRGQINTGELFF,TGCGCCAGCAGCTTTCCCAGGGGCCAGATTAACACCGGGGAGCTGTTTTTT
TRBJ2-2,many,TRBV7-9,.,CASSLPGDTGELFF,TGTGCCAGCAGCCTCCCGGGAGACACCGGGGAGCTGTTTTTT
TRBJ2-2,many,TRBV20-1,.,CSASRDTGELFF,TGCAGTGCTAGTCGCGACACCGGGGAGCTGTTTTTT
TRBJ1-2,many,TRBV4-2,.,CASSQDRGGSPRGYTF,TGTGCCAGCAGCCAAGATCGAGGGGGTTCCCCTAGAGGCTACACCTTC
TRBJ1-3,many,TRBV5-1,.,CASSLAGGSSGNTIYF,TGCGCCAGCAGCTTGGCCGGAGGGAGCTCTGGAAACACCATATATTTT
TRBJ2-4,many,TRBV6-2/TRBV6-3,TRBD1,CASEGARELAKNIQYF,TGTGCCAGCGAGGGGGCGAGGGAGTTAGCCAAAAACATTCAGTACTTC
TRBJ1-2,many,TRBV6-6,TRBD1,CASSYSGDSNYGYTF,TGTGCCAGCAGTTACTCCGGGGACAGCAACTATGGCTACACCTTC
TRBJ2-5,many,TRBV11-2,.,CASSVGYQETQYF,TGTGCCAGCAGCGTGGGGTACCAAGAGACCCAGTACTTC
TRBJ2-7,many,TRBV7-2,.,CASSHSESYEQYF,TGTGCCAGCAGCCACAGCGAGTCCTACGAGCAGTACTTC
TRBJ2-2,many,TRBV7-2,TRBD1,CASSFTSRRQGRISTNTGELFF,TGTGCCAGCAGCTTTACCTCTCGTCGACAGGGCCGAATATCAACGAACACCGGGGAGCTGTTTTTT
TRBJ2-1,many,TRBV7-6,.,CASSLGLLGGPGNEQFF,TGTGCCAGCAGCTTAGGGCTGCTGGGGGGGCCGGGTAATGAGCAGTTCTTC
TRBJ2-5,many,TRBV7-7,TRBD1,CASSRHGTGKETQYF,TGTGCCAGCAGCCGGCACGGGACAGGCAAAGAGACCCAGTACTTC
TRBJ2-3,many,TRBV7-3,TRBD2,CASSLTSGRTDTQYF,TGTGCCAGCAGCTTAACTAGCGGGCGCACAGATACGCAGTATTTT
TRBJ2-3,many,TRBV5-4,.,CASSSRGTRPDTQYF,TGTGCCAGCAGCTCACGGGGGACTCGCCCAGATACGCAGTATTTT
TRBJ2-3,few,TRBV7-9,.,CASRPTGTDTQYF,TGTGCCAGCAGACCTACAGGCACAGATACGCAGTATTTT
TRBJ2-1,many,TRBV6-5,.,CASSRAGGGSYNEQFF,TGTGCCAGCAGCCGAGCTGGGGGCGGGTCCTACAATGAGCAGTTCTTC
TRBJ2-7,few,TRBV18,TRBD2,CASSLRTSGAFEQYF,TGTGCCAGCTCCCTCAGGACTAGCGGGGCGTTCGAGCAGTACTTC
TRBJ2-5,many,TRBV5-5,.,CASSLSPSGETQYF,TGTGCCAGCAGCTTATCTCCCAGCGGGGAGACCCAGTACTTC
TRBJ1-5,many,TRBV2,.,CASNDRNNQPQHF,TGTGCCAGCAACGACAGGAACAATCAGCCCCAGCATTTT
TRBJ2-7,many,TRBV11-2,TRBD2,CASSLASGGAYEQYF,TGTGCCAGCAGCTTAGCTAGCGGGGGAGCCTACGAGCAGTACTTC
TRBJ2-7,many,TRBV10-2,TRBD1,CASTGGYEQYF,TGCGCCAGCACAGGGGGCTACGAGCAGTACTTC
TRBJ2-5,many,TRBV20-1,TRBD2,CSAISGGNFFETQYF,TGCAGTGCCATTAGCGGGGGTAATTTTTTTGAGACCCAGTACTTC
TRBJ2-5,many,TRBV7-3,.,CASSLATGETQYF,TGTGCCAGCAGCCTAGCGACAGGGGAGACCCAGTACTTC
TRBJ2-1,many,TRBV10-3,TRBD2,CATQGTISYNEQFF,TGTGCCACACAAGGGACTATCTCCTACAATGAGCAGTTCTTC